Sequencing of this T cell receptor beta chain was carried out in a study of post-analysis software for immune sequencing data. In the study overall: Recorded subtypes: relapsing-remitting, secondary progressive, progressive-relapsing; some patients unannotated.

Study-wide results and caveats: Pronounced co-clustering by F measure was evident among identically batched samples.

Unique molecular identifiers featured in each of the TCR beta cDNA libraries. The yield from about 1 to 10 million T cells was 500,000 or so cDNA molecules in total. MiXCR, applied by TCRdb to the PCR reads, yields one record per CDR3 protein. Of 800,000 to 950,000 distinct CDR3 sequences in the sample, around 50% were seen once. With respect to this clonotype: Its antigen is still unknown.

This sequence originates from a girl under 18 with multiple sclerosis. Material for sequencing was blood.

The CDR3 nucleotides read TGTGCCAGCAGCTTACTCTTGGGGGAACTGTTTTTT. This gives the protein CASSLLLGELFF. The chain carries TRBV7-2 and TRBJ1-4; D is perhaps TRBD1 (5 bases). This CDR3 comprises 12 residues. V was pared by 2 bases and J by 12 bases, with 10 bases between. Germline V gene data show CDR1 as SGHTA and CDR2 as FQGNSA. Variable domain in full (rest from reference TRBV7-2 and TRBJ1-4): GAGVSQSPSNKVTEKGKDVELRCDPISGHTALYWYRQSLGQGLEFLIYFQGNSAPDKSGLPSDRFSAERTGGSVSTLTIQRTQQEDSAVYLCASSLLLGELFFGSGTQLSVL.